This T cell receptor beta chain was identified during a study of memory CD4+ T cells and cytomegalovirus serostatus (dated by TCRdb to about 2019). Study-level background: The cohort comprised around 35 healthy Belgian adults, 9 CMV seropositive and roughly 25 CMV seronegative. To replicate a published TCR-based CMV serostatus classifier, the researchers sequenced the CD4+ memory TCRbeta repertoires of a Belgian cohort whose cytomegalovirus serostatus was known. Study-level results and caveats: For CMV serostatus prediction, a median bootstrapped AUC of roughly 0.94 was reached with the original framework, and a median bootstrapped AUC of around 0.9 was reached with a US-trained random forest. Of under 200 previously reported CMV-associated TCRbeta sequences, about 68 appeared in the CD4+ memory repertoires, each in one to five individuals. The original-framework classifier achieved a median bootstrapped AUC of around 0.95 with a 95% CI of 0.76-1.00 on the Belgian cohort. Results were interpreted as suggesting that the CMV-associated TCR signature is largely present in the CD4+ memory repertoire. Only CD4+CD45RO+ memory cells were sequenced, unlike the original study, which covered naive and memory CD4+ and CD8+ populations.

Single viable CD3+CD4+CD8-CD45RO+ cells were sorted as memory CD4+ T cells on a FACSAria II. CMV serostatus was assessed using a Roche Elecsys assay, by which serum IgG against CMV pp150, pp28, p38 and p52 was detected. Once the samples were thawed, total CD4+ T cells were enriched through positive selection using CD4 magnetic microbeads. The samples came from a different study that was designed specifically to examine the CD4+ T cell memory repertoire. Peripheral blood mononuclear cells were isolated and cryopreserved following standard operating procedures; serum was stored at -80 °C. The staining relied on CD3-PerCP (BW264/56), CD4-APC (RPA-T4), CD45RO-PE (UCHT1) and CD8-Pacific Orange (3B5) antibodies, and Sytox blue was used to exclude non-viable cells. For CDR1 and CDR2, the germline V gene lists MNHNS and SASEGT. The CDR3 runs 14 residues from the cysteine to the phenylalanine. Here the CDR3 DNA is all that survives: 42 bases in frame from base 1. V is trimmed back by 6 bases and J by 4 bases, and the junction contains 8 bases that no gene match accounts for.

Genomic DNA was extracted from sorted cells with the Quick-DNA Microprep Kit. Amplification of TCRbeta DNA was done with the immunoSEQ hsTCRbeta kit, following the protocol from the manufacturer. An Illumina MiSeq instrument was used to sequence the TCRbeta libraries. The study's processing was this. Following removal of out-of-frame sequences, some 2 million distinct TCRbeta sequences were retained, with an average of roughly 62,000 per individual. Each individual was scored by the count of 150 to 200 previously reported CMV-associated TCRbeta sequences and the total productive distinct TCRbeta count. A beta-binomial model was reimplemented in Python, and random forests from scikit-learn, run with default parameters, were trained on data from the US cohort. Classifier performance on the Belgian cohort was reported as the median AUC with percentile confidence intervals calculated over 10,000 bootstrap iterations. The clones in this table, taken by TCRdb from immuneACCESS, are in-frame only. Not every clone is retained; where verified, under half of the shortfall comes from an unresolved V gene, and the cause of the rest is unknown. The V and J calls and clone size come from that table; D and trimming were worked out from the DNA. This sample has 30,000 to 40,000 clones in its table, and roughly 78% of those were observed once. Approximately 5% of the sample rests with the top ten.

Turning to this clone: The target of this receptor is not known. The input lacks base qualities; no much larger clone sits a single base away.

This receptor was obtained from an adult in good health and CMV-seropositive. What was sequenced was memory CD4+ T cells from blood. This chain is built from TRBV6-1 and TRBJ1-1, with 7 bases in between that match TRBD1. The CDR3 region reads CASRRKGAGTEAFF. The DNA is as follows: TGTGCCAGCAGAAGAAAGGGGGCGGGCACTGAAGCTTTCTTT.